These 11 T cell receptor beta chains originate from one sample sequenced in a study of blood T cell repertoires in COVID-19. Profiled with immunoSEQ multiplex PCR; TCRdb holds only in-frame clones, not every one. The sample gives approximately 88,000 clones, around 80% of which show up once; about 8.1% is in the top ten. Sequencing was performed on peripheral blood. The receptors shown here come from a man over 45 who had recovered from COVID-19.

The V and J genes are TRBV10-2 and TRBJ2-7; 12 bases fit TRBD1. This CDR3 has 14 amino acids. Germline V gene sequence: CDR1 WSHSY, CDR2 SAAADI. Trimming removed 7 bases from V and 5 bases from J; junction bases left unmatched: 6. CDR3 in DNA: TGCGCCAGCACAGGGGACAGGGGGCCAAACGAGCAGTACTTC. Protein sequence: CASTGDRGPNEQYF.

The DNA of the CDR3 is TGTGCCAGCAGCCAAGCTAGCGGGGGGGCCTTTGAGCAGTTCTTC. It codes for CASSQASGGAFEQFF. The chain links TRBV3-1 (or the pseudogene TRBV3-2) to TRBJ2-1; TRBD2 aligns across 12 bases. There are 15 residues in the CDR3. V trimming: 1 base; J trimming: 9 bases; junction bases outside the gene matches: 4. Germline CDR1 is LGHDT and CDR2 is YNNKEL (reference sequence).

The chain uses TRBV2 and TRBJ2-1; TRBD2 matches at 9 bases. Germline values: CDR1 SNHLY, CDR2 FYNNEI. The CDR3 runs to 15 residues. J lost 5 bases, V lost 1 base, and 3 bases had no gene match. The CDR3 spells CASSEETSGNNEQFF. As DNA, the CDR3 is TGTGCCAGCAGTGAAGAGACTAGCGGCAACAATGAGCAGTTCTTC.

There are a few counts of this clone. The rearrangement links TRBV6-1 to TRBJ2-1; TRBD1 matches 7 bases. Germline CDR1 MNHNS, CDR2 SASEGT. J was trimmed by 3 bases and V by 1 base; bases with no gene match: 12. The CDR3 totals 18 residues. CDR3 amino acids: CASSEVSFARTGYNEQFF. The DNA of the CDR3 is TGTGCCAGCAGTGAAGTCTCGTTCGCCAGGACAGGCTACAATGAGCAGTTCTTC.

V is TRBV19 and J is TRBJ1-3; D may be TRBD1 (6 bases). The length of the CDR3 is 14 residues. Germline V CDR1 and CDR2: LNHDA, SQIVND (reference sequence). V was clipped by 3 bases and J by 4 bases, with 10 bases between them. The CDR3 loop reads CASSIGGSGNTIYF. CDR3 nucleotides: TGTGCCAGTAGTATTGGGGGCTCGGGAAACACCATATATTTT.

The chain employs TRBV6-2 or TRBV6-3 and TRBJ1-2; the D gene is possibly TRBD1 (5 bases). This CDR3 contains 12 residues. The germline CDR1 and CDR2 sequences are MNHEY and SVGEGT. V was clipped by 2 bases and J by 5 bases, with 6 bases between them. CDR3 bases: TGTGCCAGCAGTTACGGACAATATGGCTACACCTTC. It yields the protein CASSYGQYGYTF.

In the case of this clone: Other DNA sequences in this sample translate to the same CDR3. The DNA of the CDR3 is TGTGCCAGCAGTTTAAGCCTAGCGGGAGGCTACAATGAGCAGTTCTTC. This gives the protein CASSLSLAGGYNEQFF. This chain connects TRBV28 to TRBJ2-1, with 11 bases identical to TRBD2. In germline, CDR1 is MDHEN, CDR2 SYDVKM. The CDR3 contains 16 residues. With 2 bases clipped from V and 3 bases from J, the junction kept 3 bases outside the gene matches.

The rearrangement joins TRBV7-2 to TRBJ1-5; a weak D match, TRBD1 (6 bases). Germline CDR1 reads SGHTA; CDR2 reads FQGNSA. Trimming took 5 bases from V and 3 from J, leaving 14 bases between them. There are 15 residues in the CDR3. In DNA form, the CDR3 reads TGTGCCAGCAGCAGAGGGGGTGTTATCAATCAGCCCCAGCATTTT. The encoded protein is CASSRGGVINQPQHF.

This clone was picked up a small number of times. The chain carries TRBV3-1 (or the pseudogene TRBV3-2) and TRBJ2-3; TRBD2 matches at 8 bases. The CDR3 loop spans 19 amino acids. Germline CDR1 is LGHDT and CDR2 is YNNKEL (reference sequence). The V gene end was trimmed by 0 bases and the J gene end by 3 bases; junction bases not matched to a gene: 14. CDR3 DNA sequence: TGTGCCAGCAGCCAAGAGTTCCCGTACGGGGGGGCGTTGACAGATACGCAGTATTTT. This gives the protein CASSQEFPYGGALTDTQYF.

The genes are TRBV6-5 and TRBJ1-2; TRBD1 matches at 8 bases. Germline CDR1 reads MNHEY; CDR2 reads SVGAGI. The CDR3 runs to 14 residues. Trimming removed 0 bases from V and 8 bases from J; junction bases left unmatched: 5. The CDR3 nucleotides read TGTGCCAGCAGTTACTCTTCGACAGGGGACGGCTACACCTTC. It yields the protein CASSYSSTGDGYTF.

The chain employs TRBV5-4 and TRBJ2-7, with D maybe TRBD2 (6 bases). The V gene's germline CDR1 is SGHNT and CDR2 YYREEE (reference sequence). Deletions cut 0 bases from V and 12 bases from J, with 13 bases between. The CDR3 is made up of 12 amino acids. CDR3 bases: TGTGCCAGCAGCTTGGGCACGACTAGGGCGTACTTC. Protein sequence: CASSLGTTRAYF.